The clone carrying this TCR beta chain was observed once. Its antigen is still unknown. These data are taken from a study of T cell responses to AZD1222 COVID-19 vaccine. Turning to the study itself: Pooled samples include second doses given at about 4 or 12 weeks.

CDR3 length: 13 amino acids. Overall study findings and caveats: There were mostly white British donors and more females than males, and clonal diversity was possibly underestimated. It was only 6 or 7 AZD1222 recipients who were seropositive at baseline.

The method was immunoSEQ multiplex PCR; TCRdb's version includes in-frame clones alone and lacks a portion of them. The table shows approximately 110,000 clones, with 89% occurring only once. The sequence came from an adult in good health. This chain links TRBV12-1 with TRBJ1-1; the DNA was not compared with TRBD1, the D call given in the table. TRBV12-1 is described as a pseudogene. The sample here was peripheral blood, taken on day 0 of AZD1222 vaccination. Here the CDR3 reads CASSHPTQKEAFF. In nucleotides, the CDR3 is TGTGCCAGCAGCCACCCGACACAAAAAGAAGCTTTCTTT.